The text below deals with one TCR beta chain. These data are taken from a study of blood T cell repertoires in COVID-19. Per the authors' pipeline: Reference gene primer amplification yielded estimated nucleated cell counts. Only in-frame clones appear in the TCRdb table, and some are missing; sequencing was by immunoSEQ multiplex PCR. D and trimming were read from the DNA, whereas the V and J calls and clone size are those reported in that table. The sample has fewer than 150,000 clones; about four fifths are singletons. The study recruited people aged about 18 to 95 years across roughly 23 US areas. In germline, CDR1 is GTSNPN, CDR2 SVGIG (reference sequence). J gave up 7 bases and V 3 bases, and 11 bases lay outside the gene matches. This CDR3 region has 14 residues.

The sequence was obtained from a man between 25 and 39 years old who had recovered from COVID-19. Sequenced input: PBMCs or T cells enriched from blood (not recorded which). The rearrangement uses TRBV30 and TRBJ2-5, with 7 bases that match TRBD2. The CDR3 loop reads CAWREGLPTGTQYF. CDR3 bases: TGTGCCTGGAGGGAGGGACTACCGACCGGGACCCAGTACTTC.